A single TCR beta chain is shown here with its context. Method: immunoSEQ multiplex PCR; TCRdb's copy keeps in-frame clones and lacks some. The sample yields roughly 53,000 clones, 75% to 85% seen once. The sample comes from a study of radiation and T cells in renal cell carcinoma. In the study overall: Nephrectomy followed 15 Gy stereotactic body radiation by 4 weeks.

As for time point: baseline pretreatment blood. As for treatment: 15 Gy SBRT to primary tumor, nephrectomy 4 weeks later. Germline V gene sequence: CDR1 SGHKS, CDR2 YYEKEE (reference sequence). The CDR3 contains 12 residues. V lost 5 bases, J lost 4 bases, and 6 bases lay in between. This TCR came from a woman in her 70s with renal cell carcinoma. The chain carries TRBV5-5 and TRBJ1-4; D perhaps matches TRBD1 (5 bases). The sample here was blood, taken from a patient whose treatment included radiotherapy and nephrectomy. The CDR3, as DNA: TGTGCCAGCAGTCAGGGTAATGAAAAACTGTTTTTT. Amino acid sequence: CASSQGNEKLFF.